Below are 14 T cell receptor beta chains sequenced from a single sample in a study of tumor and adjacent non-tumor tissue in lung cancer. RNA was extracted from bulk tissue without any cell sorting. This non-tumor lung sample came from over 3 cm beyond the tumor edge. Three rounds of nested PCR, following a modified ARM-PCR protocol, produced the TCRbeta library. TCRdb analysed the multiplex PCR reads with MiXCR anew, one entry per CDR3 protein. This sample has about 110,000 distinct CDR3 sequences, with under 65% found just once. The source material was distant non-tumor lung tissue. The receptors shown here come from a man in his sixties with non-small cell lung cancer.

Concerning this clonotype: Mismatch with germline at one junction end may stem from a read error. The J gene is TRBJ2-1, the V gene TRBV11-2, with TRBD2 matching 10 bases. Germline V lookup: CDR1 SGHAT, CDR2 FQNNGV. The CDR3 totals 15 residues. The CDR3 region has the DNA TGCGCTAGCAGGTCGCGGACTAGCGGCTACAATGAGCAGTTCTTC. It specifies CASRSRTSGYNEQFF. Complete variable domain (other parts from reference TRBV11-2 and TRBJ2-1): EAGVAQSPRYKIIEKRQSVAFWCNPISGHATLYWYQQILGQGPKLLIQFQNNGVVDDSQLPKDRFSAERLKGVDSTLKIQPAKLEDSAVYLCASRSRTSGYNEQFFGPGTRLTVL.

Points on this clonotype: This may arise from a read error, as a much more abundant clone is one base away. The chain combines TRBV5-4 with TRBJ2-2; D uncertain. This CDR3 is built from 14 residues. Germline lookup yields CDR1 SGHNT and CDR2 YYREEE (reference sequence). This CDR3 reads CASNLLTTTGELFF. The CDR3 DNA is TGTGCCAGCAACTTGTTAACTACCACCGGGGAGCTGTTTTTT.

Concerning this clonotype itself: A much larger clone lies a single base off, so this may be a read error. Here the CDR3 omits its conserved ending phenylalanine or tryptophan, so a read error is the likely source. CDR3 bases: TGCAGTGCTAGAGGTTCGGCTGAAGCTTTCCTT. It codes for CSARGSAEAFL. The J gene is TRBJ1-1, the V gene TRBV20-1; D unclear. The CDR3 contains 11 residues. Germline V gene data show CDR1 as DFQATT and CDR2 as SNEGSKA (reference sequence). V was trimmed by 1 base and J by 6 bases, leaving 6 bases between them.

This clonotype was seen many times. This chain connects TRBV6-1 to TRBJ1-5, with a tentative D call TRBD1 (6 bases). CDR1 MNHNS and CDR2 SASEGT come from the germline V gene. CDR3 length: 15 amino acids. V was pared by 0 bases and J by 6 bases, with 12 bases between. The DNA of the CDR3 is TGTGCCAGCAGTGAAGCGAGAGGGGGGGTTCAGCCCCAGCATTTT. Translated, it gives CASSEARGGVQPQHF.

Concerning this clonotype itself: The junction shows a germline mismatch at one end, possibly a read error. For the CDR3, the DNA is TGTGCCAGCAGCAGACACGGGACACCCTCCTACAATGAGCGGTTCTTC. Its translation is CASSRHGTPSYNERFF. The chain uses TRBV25-1 and TRBJ2-1; TRBD1 is a possible D gene (6 bases). This CDR3 region has 16 residues. The germline V gene encodes CDR1 MGHDK and CDR2 SYGVNS.

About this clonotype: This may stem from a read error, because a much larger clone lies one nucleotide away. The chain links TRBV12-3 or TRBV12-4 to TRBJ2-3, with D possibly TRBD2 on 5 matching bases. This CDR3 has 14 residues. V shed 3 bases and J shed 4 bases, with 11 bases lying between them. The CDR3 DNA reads TGTGCCAGCAGTTTCCTAGCTTCAGCAGATACGCAGTATTTT. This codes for CASSFLASADTQYF.

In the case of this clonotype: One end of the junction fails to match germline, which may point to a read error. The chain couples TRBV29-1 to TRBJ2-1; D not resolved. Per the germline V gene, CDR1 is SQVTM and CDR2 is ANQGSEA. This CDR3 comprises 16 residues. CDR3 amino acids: CRANEATQSGMGEQFF. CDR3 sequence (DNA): TGTAGGGCTAACGAGGCCACACAGAGTGGCATGGGTGAGCAGTTCTTC.

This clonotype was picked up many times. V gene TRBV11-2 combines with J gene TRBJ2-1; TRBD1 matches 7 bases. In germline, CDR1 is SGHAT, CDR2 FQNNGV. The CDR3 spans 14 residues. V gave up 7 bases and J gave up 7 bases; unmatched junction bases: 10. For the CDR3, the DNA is TGTGCCAGCACCTCGGGGACAGTGGCTAATGAGCAGTTCTTC. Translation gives CASTSGTVANEQFF.

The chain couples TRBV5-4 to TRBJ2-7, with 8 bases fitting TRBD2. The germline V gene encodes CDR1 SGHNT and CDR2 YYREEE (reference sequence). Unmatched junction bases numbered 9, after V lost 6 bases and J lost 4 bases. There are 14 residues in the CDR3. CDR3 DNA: TGTGCCAGCAACTCGACTAGCGTGGGATACGAGCAGTACTTC. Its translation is CASNSTSVGYEQYF.

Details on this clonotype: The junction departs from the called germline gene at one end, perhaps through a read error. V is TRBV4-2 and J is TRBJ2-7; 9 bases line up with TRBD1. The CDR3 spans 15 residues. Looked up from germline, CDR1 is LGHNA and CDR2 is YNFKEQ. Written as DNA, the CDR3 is TGCGCCAGCAGCCAGTCTGGGACAGGGTCCAACGAGCAGTACTTC. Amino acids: CASSQSGTGSNEQYF.

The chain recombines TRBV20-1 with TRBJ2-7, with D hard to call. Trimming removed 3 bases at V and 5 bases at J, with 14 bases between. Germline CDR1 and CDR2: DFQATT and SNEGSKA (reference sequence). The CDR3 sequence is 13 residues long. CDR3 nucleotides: TGCAGTGCTAGTAGGGCAGGTCTGAACGAGCAGTACTTC. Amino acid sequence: CSASRAGLNEQYF.

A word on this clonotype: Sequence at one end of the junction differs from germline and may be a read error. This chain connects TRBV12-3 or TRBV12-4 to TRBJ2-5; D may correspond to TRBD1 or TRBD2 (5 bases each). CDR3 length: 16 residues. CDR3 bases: TGTACCAGCAGTTTCCACCCTGGGGACGGGAAAGAGACCCAATACTTC. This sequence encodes CTSSFHPGDGKETQYF.

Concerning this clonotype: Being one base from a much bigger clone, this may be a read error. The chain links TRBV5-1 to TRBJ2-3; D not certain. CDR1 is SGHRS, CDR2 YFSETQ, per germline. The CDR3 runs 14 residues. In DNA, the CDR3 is TGCGCCAGCAGCTTGTTGTCACTTACAGATACGCGGTATTTT. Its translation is CASSLLSLTDTRYF.

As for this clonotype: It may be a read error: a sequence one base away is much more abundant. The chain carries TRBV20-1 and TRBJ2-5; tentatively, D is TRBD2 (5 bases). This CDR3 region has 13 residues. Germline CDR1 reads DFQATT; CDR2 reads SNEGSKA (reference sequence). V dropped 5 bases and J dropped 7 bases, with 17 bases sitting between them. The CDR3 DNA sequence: TGCAGTGCTTGCCCCGGGGTCCCAGGGACCCAGTACTTC. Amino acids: CSACPGVPGTQYF.